This T cell receptor (beta chain) was retrieved from a study of circulating and synovial CD4+ cells in juvenile arthritis. Some clones are missing from TCRdb's copy, which holds only in-frame ones; the method was immunoSEQ multiplex PCR. The sample yields about 32,000 clones, about 95% seen once. Study conclusions and caveats: Vbeta family usage analysis did not detect the pathogenic-like versus bulk difference. T cell genome counts differed by at least an order of magnitude between CPL and CD4 samples. Compared with bulk blood, circulating pathogenic-like lymphocytes shared substantially more CDR3 sequences with synovial T cells. Shared-clonotype fractions with synovium likely underestimate full repertoire overlap.

To note about this clone: What it recognizes is unknown.

V shed 3 bases and J shed 5 bases, with 16 bases lying between them. Germline CDR1 WSHSY, CDR2 SAAADI. The CDR3 totals 15 residues. This sequence originates from a human donor with juvenile idiopathic arthritis. This chain links TRBV10-2 with TRBJ2-5; D is possibly TRBD1 (5 bases). Sample: CD4+ T cells from blood. The CDR3 DNA reads TGCGCCAGCAGTGAATCCAGGTTCAGGGTTGAGACCCAGTACTTC. Its protein product is CASSESRFRVETQYF.